The rows below give T cell receptor beta chains drawn from one sample of a study of blood T cells in healthy people across ages. Each CDR3 protein is one row after TCRdb ran MiXCR on the 5' RACE reads. The repertoire holds around 1,700,000 distinct CDR3 sequences, 28% seen once, with roughly 8.2% in the top ten. Source material: blood. These receptors all stem from a woman under 40 in good health. The CDR3 runs from the conserved cysteine through the conserved F or W. D genes are given only for firm matches. Only some rows state a clone size, as once, few, many or a class for expanded clones.

j_call,v_call,d_call,clone_size,cdr3_aa,cdr3_nt
TRBJ2-2,TRBV5-4,TRBD1,NA,CASSLTGVPELFF,TGTGCCAGCAGCTTGACAGGGGTACCCGAGCTGTTTTTT
TRBJ2-1,TRBV5-1,NA,NA,CASTPGPSVNEQFF,TGCGCCAGCACCCCGGGCCCGTCGGTCAATGAGCAGTTCTTC
TRBJ2-5,TRBV12-3/TRBV12-4,NA,few,CASSHLSGGYQETQYF,TGTGCCAGCAGTCACCTTAGTGGTGGCTACCAAGAGACCCAGTACTTC
TRBJ1-5,TRBV12-3/TRBV12-4,NA,many,CASSLGDQPQHF,TGTGCCAGCAGCTTGGGGGATCAGCCCCAGCATTTT
TRBJ1-6,TRBV10-1,TRBD1,NA,CAGRQGYSPLHF,TGCGCCGGGAGACAGGGTTATTCACCCCTCCACTTT
TRBJ2-1,TRBV29-1,TRBD2,few,CSVTSGRGGEQFF,TGCAGCGTCACTAGCGGGAGGGGGGGTGAGCAGTTCTTC
TRBJ2-7,TRBV12-3/TRBV12-4,TRBD1,many,CASRPGQGVYEQYF,TGCGCCAGCAGACCGGGACAGGGGGTCTACGAGCAGTACTTC
TRBJ2-1,TRBV9,NA,NA,CASSSRGNNEQFF,TGTGCCAGCAGCTCCCGGGGCAACAATGAGCAGTTCTTC
TRBJ1-5,TRBV6-1,TRBD1,few,CASNRQGTLFSSNQPQHF,TGTGCCAGCAATAGACAGGGGACACTTTTCAGCAGCAATCAGCCCCAGCATTTT
TRBJ2-1,TRBV7-2,NA,NA,CASSSGRDGSKRQFF,TGTGCCAGCAGCTCCGGCCGGGACGGGTCCAAGAGGCAGTTCTTC
TRBJ2-1,TRBV5-6,NA,many,CASTWRGSSYNEQFF,TGTGCCAGCACCTGGAGGGGGAGCTCCTACAATGAGCAGTTCTTC
TRBJ1-3,TRBV28,NA,NA,CASSIRGSSPTGNTIYF,TGTGCCAGCAGTATAAGGGGCAGCTCTCCGACTGGAAACACCATATATTTT
TRBJ2-5,TRBV7-9,TRBD1,many,CASSFGQGTATQYF,TGTGCCAGCAGCTTCGGACAGGGGACAGCGACCCAGTACTTC
TRBJ2-4,TRBV10-3,NA,NA,CAISGGLGEQYF,TGTGCCATCAGTGGGGGACTCGGGGAGCAGTACTTC
TRBJ1-1,TRBV29-1,NA,NA,CSVPRDLNTEAFF,TGCAGCGTCCCCAGGGATTTGAACACTGAAGCTTTCTTT
TRBJ1-5,TRBV3-1,NA,NA,CASSQDPRGYSNQPQHF,TGTGCCAGCAGCCAAGATCCTCGGGGCTATAGCAATCAGCCCCAGCATTTT
TRBJ2-5,TRBV7-2,NA,few,CASSLVPGVEETQYF,TGTGCCAGCAGCTTAGTGCCGGGAGTAGAAGAGACCCAGTACTTC